This record looks at one T cell receptor (beta chain) sequence and its context. Its recognized antigen is unknown. No quality values exist for individual bases; no much larger clone is one base distant. The CDR3 goes from the cysteine to the phenylalanine over 11 residues. Only the CDR3 part of the read is kept: 33 bases, read in frame from the first base. Looking up the germline V gene (reference sequence) yields CDR1 LGHDT and CDR2 YNNKEL. Libraries were constructed by PCR. Sequenced using an Illumina HiSeq 2500. Molecular barcoding was employed in the preparation of TCR libraries, with unique molecular identifiers being used to normalize TCRbeta repertoire quantification. TCRdb applied fastp at Q25 and MiXCR to the public reads, then kept only in-frame beta chains. Records with the same CDR3 protein are collapsed into one entry carrying the most frequent genes and DNA. Recorded for this sample are fewer than 1 million distinct CDR3 sequences; 16% of them occurred a single time. The top ten hold roughly 5% of the sample.

The sample's treatment or condition label, in plain terms: allogeneic hematopoietic cell transplantation with graft depleted of TCRalphabeta T cells and CD19 B cells. Transplant recipients were children who received TCRalphabeta/CD19-depleted allogeneic hematopoietic cell grafts. This entry belongs to a study of T-cell reconstitution after alpha-beta-depleted transplantation in children (dated by TCRdb to about 2016). For context, the study as a whole: Using TCR repertoire profiling, the study followed T-cell immune reconstitution in a quantitative way in children after TCRalphabeta/CD19-depleted allogeneic hematopoietic cell transplantation. Overall study outcomes, separate from this receptor: In some patients, the high TCRbeta diversity seen at day 60 was put down to recipient T cells and intrathymic progenitors that had survived conditioning. About two months after transplant, the apparently early recovery of alphabetaT-cell counts reportedly depended on just several hundred clones that had expanded rapidly and came from non-depleted graft cells. The frequencies of hyperexpanded clones fell over the following months, and after one year, T-cell counts and TCRbeta diversity were mostly attributed to newly produced T cells.

The receptor chain draws on TRBV3-1 and TRBJ2-1; the D gene remains uncertain. The origin of this receptor is a male patient aged 10 to 17 who had a stem cell transplant for acute lymphoblastic leukemia, so the T cells may come from the graft donor. This specimen was PBMCs, mostly from graft donor cells, taken 360 days after TCRalphabeta/CD19-depleted stem cell transplant. The CDR3 region reads CGVGKSNEQFF. The nucleotide sequence is TGTGGAGTAGGGAAATCAAATGAGCAGTTCTTC.